This T cell receptor (beta chain) emerged from a study of radiotherapy plus CTLA-4 blockade in lung cancer. Study as a whole: The study recorded objective responses in roughly 20% of patients and disease control in around 33%.

The germline V and J ends were trimmed by 0 bases and 2 bases, with 14 bases remaining between them. This CDR3 has 16 amino acids. Germline loops: CDR1 SGHRS, CDR2 YFSETQ. Ipilimumab CTLA-4 blockade and focal radiation were given to patients with chemo-refractory metastatic non-small-cell lung cancer. The sample holds one count of this clone. Its target is not known. Study-wide findings and caveats: The study found tumor-derived TCR clones expanded in blood after radiotherapy plus ipilimumab. Response, reportedly, was best predicted by interferon-beta along with early blood T cell clone dynamics.

The table came from immunoSEQ multiplex PCR; TCRdb's copy has only in-frame clones and leaves some out. The sample consists of tens of thousands of clones, roughly 86% of them appearing once. The material sequenced was peripheral blood, taken from a patient treated with radiotherapy plus ipilimumab. The clonotype comes from a human donor with non-small cell lung cancer that progressed on radiotherapy plus ipilimumab. The V gene is TRBV5-1, the J gene TRBJ1-1; D unresolved. The CDR3 sequence is CASSLDPVAINTEAFF. The DNA for the CDR3 is TGCGCCAGCAGCTTGGATCCGGTCGCCATAAACACTGAAGCTTTCTTT.